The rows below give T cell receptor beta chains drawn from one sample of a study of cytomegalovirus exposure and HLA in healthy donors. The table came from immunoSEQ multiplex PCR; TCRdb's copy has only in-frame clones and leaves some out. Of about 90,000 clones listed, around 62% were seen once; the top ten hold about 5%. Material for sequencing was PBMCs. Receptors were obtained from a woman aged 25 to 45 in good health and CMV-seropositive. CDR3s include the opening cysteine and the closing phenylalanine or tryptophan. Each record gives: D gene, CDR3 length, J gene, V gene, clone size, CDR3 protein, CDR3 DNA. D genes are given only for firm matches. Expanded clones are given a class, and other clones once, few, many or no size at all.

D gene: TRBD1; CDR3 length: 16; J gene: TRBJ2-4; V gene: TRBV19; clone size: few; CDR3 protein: CASSTLDRGTKNIQYF; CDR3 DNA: TGTGCCAGTAGTACCCTTGACAGGGGAACCAAAAACATTCAGTACTTC
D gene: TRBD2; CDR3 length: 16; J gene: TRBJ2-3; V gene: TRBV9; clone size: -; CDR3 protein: CASSGQLAVITDTQYF; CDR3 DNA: TGTGCCAGCAGCGGACAACTAGCGGTGATAACAGATACGCAGTATTTT
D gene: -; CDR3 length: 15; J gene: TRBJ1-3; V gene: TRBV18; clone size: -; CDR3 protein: CASSPPSKSGNTIYF; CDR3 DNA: TGTGCCAGCTCACCACCTTCGAAGAGTGGAAACACCATATATTTT
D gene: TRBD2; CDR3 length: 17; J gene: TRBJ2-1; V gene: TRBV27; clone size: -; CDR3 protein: CASNGLAGGNSYNEQFF; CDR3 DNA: TGTGCCAGCAATGGACTAGCGGGGGGGAACAGCTACAATGAGCAGTTCTTC
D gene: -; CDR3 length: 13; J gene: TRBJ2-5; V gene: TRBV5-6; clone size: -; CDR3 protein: CASSFGGLETQYF; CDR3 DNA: TGTGCCAGCAGCTTCGGGGGGCTGGAGACCCAGTACTTC
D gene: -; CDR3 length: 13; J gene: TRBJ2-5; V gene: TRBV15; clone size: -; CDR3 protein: CATGAREQETQYF; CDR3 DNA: TGTGCCACCGGCGCCCGGGAGCAAGAGACCCAGTACTTC
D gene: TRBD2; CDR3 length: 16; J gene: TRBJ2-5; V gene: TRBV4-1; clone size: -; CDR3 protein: CASSQDLGGAGETQYF; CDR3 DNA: TGCGCCAGCAGCCAAGATCTCGGGGGGGCGGGGGAGACCCAGTACTTC
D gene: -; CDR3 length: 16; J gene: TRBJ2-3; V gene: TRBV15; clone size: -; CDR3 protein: CATSKRGGLGTDTQYF; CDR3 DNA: TGTGCCACCAGCAAGCGCGGGGGCCTCGGCACAGATACGCAGTATTTT
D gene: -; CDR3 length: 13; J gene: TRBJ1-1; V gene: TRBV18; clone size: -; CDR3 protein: CASSLTMSAEAFF; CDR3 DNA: TGTGCCAGCTCTCTAACTATGAGCGCTGAAGCTTTCTTT
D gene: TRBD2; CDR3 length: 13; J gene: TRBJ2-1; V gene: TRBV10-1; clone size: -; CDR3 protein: CASSGQRGSEQFF; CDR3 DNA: TGCGCCAGCAGTGGCCAGCGGGGATCTGAGCAGTTCTTC
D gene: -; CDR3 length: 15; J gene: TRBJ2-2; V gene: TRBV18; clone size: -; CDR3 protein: CASSPRQANTGELFF; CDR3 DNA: TGTGCCAGCTCACCCAGGCAGGCGAACACCGGGGAGCTGTTTTTT
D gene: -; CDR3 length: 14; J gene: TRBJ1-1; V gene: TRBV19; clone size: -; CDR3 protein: CASSITASNTEAFF; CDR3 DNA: TGTGCCAGTAGTATTACTGCCTCGAACACTGAAGCTTTCTTT
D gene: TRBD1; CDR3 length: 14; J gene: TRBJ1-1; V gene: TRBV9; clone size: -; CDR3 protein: CASSPLRGLTEAFF; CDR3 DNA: TGTGCCAGCAGCCCCCTCAGGGGGCTCACTGAAGCTTTCTTT
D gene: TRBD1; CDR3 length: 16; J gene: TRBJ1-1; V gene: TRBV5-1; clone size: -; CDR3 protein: CASSLGQGTLNTEAFF; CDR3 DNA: TGCGCCAGCAGCCTCGGACAGGGGACCTTGAACACTGAAGCTTTCTTT
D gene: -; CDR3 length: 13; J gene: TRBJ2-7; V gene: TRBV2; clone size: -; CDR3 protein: CASSVSGSHEQYF; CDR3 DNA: TGTGCCAGCAGTGTATCAGGGTCCCACGAGCAGTACTTC
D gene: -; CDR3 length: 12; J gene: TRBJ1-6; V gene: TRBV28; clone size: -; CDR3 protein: CASSPQGSPLHF; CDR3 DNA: TGTGCCAGCAGTCCCCAGGGCTCACCCCTCCACTTT
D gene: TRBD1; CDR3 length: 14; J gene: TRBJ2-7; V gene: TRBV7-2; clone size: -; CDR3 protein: CASSPKTGSYEQYF; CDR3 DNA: TGTGCCAGCAGCCCAAAGACAGGGAGCTACGAGCAGTACTTC
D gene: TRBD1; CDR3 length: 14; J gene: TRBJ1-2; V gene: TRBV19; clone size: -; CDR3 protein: CASSPPQGNYGYTF; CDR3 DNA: TGTGCCAGTAGTCCCCCACAGGGGAACTATGGCTACACCTTC
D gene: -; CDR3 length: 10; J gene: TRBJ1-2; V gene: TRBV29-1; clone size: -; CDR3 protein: CSVERGGYTF; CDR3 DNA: TGCAGCGTTGAACGGGGTGGCTACACCTTC
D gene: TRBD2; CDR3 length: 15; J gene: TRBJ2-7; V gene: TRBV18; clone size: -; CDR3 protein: CASSLPGLAGGRQYF; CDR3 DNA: TGTGCCAGCTCACTACCGGGACTAGCGGGGGGGCGGCAGTACTTC
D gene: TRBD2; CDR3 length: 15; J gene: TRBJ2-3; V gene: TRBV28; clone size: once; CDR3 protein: CASRELAGGRDTQYF; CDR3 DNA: TGTGCCAGCAGGGAACTAGCGGGGGGAAGGGATACGCAGTATTTT
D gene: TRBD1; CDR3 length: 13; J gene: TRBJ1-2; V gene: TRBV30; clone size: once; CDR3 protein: CAWSGGGGYGYTF; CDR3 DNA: TGTGCCTGGAGTGGAGGGGGCGGCTATGGCTACACCTTC
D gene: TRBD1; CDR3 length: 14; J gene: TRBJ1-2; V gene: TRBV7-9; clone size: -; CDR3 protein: CASSVGTENYGYTF; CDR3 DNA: TGTGCCAGCAGCGTTGGGACAGAGAACTATGGCTACACCTTC
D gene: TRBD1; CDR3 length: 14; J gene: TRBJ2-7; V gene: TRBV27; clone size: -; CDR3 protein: CASTPGQGSYEQYF; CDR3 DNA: TGTGCCAGCACACCGGGACAGGGGTCCTACGAGCAGTACTTC